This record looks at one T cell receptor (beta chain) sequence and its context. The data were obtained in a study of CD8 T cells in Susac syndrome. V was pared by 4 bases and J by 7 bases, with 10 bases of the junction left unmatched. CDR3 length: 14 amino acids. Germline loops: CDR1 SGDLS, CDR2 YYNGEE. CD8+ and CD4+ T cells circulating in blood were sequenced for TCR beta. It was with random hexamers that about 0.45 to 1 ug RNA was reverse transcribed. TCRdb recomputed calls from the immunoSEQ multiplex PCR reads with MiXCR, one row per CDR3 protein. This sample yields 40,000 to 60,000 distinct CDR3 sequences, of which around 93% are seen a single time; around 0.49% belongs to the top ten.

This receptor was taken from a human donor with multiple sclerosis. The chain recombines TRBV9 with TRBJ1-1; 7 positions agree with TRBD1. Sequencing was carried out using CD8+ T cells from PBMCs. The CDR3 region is CASSPHPTGVEAFF. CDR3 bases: TGTGCCAGCAGCCCTCACCCCACAGGGGTTGAAGCTTTCTTT.